The following is a T cell receptor (beta chain) sequence with its context. Its specificity is not known. This specimen belongs to a study of T-cell reconstitution after alpha-beta-depleted transplantation in children. Findings and limits, study-wide: Newly generated T cells supplied most T-cell counts and diversity one year post-transplant. At around two months after transplant, the alpha-beta T cells were reportedly derived from several hundred expanded clones that came from non-depleted graft cells.

It was with unique molecular identifiers that the TCRbeta library was prepared. One entry per CDR3 protein results from TCRdb running MiXCR on the PCR reads. The sample lists approximately 400,000 distinct CDR3 sequences; 16% were seen once. V was pared by 4 bases and J by 7 bases, with 8 bases of the junction left unmatched. The CDR3 spans 15 residues. Germline values: CDR1 SGHRS, CDR2 YFSETQ. V usage is TRBV5-1 and J usage is TRBJ1-4; 9 bases map to TRBD1. This receptor was identified in a boy under three years old who had a stem cell transplant for Wiskott-Aldrich syndrome, so the T cells may come from the graft donor. The material was PBMCs, mostly from graft donor cells, obtained 360 days after TCRalphabeta/CD19-depleted stem cell transplant. The CDR3: CASSKGTGKTEKLFF. The DNA for the CDR3 is TGCGCCAGCAGCAAGGGGACAGGGAAAACTGAAAAACTGTTTTTT.